This T cell receptor (beta chain) is from a study of T cell responses to AZD1222 COVID-19 vaccine. The study, taken as a whole, reports: Clonal diversity may have been underestimated in mostly white British donors.

Clones were sequenced by immunoSEQ multiplex PCR, and TCRdb holds only the in-frame ones, with some missing. The data hold some 56,000 clones, with about 91% observed a single time. Germline CDR1 reads GTSNPN; CDR2 reads SVGIG (reference sequence). J gave up 2 bases and V 5 bases, and 0 bases lay outside the gene matches. CDR3 size: 13 residues. About this clone: The antigen is unknown.

Sequenced here: peripheral blood, sampled 28 days after the second AZD1222 dose. The sequence was obtained from an adult who received the AZD1222 COVID-19 vaccine. This rearrangement joins TRBV30 to TRBJ1-5; 10 positions match TRBD1. CDR3 sequence (DNA): TGTGCCTGGGGGACAGGGGGCAATCAGCCCCAGCATTTT. It translates to CAWGTGGNQPQHF.